The clone carrying this T cell receptor beta chain was observed once. Its matching antigen is unknown. Per germline, CDR1 MNHNS and CDR2 SASEGT. Trimming stripped 6 bases from V and 5 bases from J, with 6 bases between. The CDR3 has 11 amino acids. The entry originates in a study of OX40 agonist ivuxolimab in advanced cancers. This table comes from immunoSEQ multiplex PCR, and its TCRdb copy is limited to in-frame clones, with some not included. The sample includes tens of thousands of clones, 70% to 90% seen only once; the top ten take under 1%. Overall study findings and caveats: Relative to CD4+, CD8+ T cells held more expanded clones on average.

Material: CD4+ or CD8+ T cells sorted from blood, obtained in a trial of the OX40 agonist ivuxolimab. The origin of this receptor is an adult with an advanced solid tumor such as melanoma, head and neck, liver or kidney cancer. V is TRBV6-1 and J is TRBJ2-3; D call uncertain. The CDR3 nucleotides read TGTGCCAGCAGCCCGAGAGATACGCAGTATTTT. Translated: CASSPRDTQYF.